Presented here are 20 T cell receptor beta chains from one specimen sequenced in a study of blood T cells in healthy people across ages. It was with a sample-barcoded 5' primer and a J-beta primer mix that a second PCR of roughly 7 to 11 cycles was run. TCRdb itself ran the 5' RACE reads through MiXCR, one entry per CDR3 protein. The table lists around 1.5 million distinct CDR3 sequences, around 42% of them singletons. The sequencing input was blood. The receptors come from a woman younger than 30 in good health.

The chain employs TRBV11-2 and TRBJ2-3, with no clear D. Germline V gives CDR1 SGHAT, CDR2 FQNNGV. V was cut by 6 bases and J by 6 bases, with 7 bases left in between. The CDR3 length is 11 residues. The DNA of the CDR3 is TGTGCCAGCAGGTTTATGGATACGCAGTATTTT. Protein sequence: CASRFMDTQYF. Full variable domain (rest looked up from reference TRBV11-2 and TRBJ2-3): EAGVAQSPRYKIIEKRQSVAFWCNPISGHATLYWYQQILGQGPKLLIQFQNNGVVDDSQLPKDRFSAERLKGVDSTLKIQPAKLEDSAVYLCASRFMDTQYFGPGTRLTVL.

The chain uses TRBV27 and TRBJ2-1, with D tentatively TRBD2 (6 bases). V was trimmed by 4 bases and J by 5 bases, leaving 15 bases between them. Per the germline V gene, CDR1 is MNHEY and CDR2 is SMNVEV (reference sequence). The CDR3 spans 15 residues. In DNA, the CDR3 is TGTGCCAGCAGTTGGGGTACGGGAGCGGACAATGAGCAGTTCTTC. Amino acid sequence: CASSWGTGADNEQFF.

The chain couples TRBV12-3 or TRBV12-4 to TRBJ1-5; D is unclear. The CDR3 spans 12 residues. The ends were cut back, 0 bases at V and 9 bases at J, with 6 bases in the middle. This CDR3 reads CASSLAGGPQHF. The CDR3 bases are TGTGCCAGCAGTTTAGCGGGCGGGCCCCAGCATTTT.

The rearrangement uses TRBV3-1 and TRBJ2-3; TRBD2 aligns across 13 bases. V lost 5 bases to trimming and J lost 6 bases; unmatched junction nucleotides: 11. The CDR3 sequence is 17 residues long. Per the germline V gene, CDR1 is LGHDT and CDR2 is YNNKEL (reference sequence). The CDR3 DNA reads as TGTGCCAGCAGCGAGATCCAACTAGCGGGAGGGCCTGATACGCAGTATTTT. Protein: CASSEIQLAGGPDTQYF.

The chain employs TRBV5-1 and TRBJ1-1; 10 nucleotides match TRBD1. Germline V CDR1 and CDR2: SGHRS, YFSETQ. The ends lost 0 bases at V and 11 bases at J; junction bases unmatched: 4. This CDR3 has 13 amino acids. DNA for the CDR3: TGCGCCAGCAGCTTGGAGGGACAGGGGATGGCTTTCTTT. Amino acids: CASSLEGQGMAFF.

The rearrangement links TRBV4-1 to TRBJ2-4, with 9 bases aligning to TRBD2. The end of the DNA is better explained by TRBJ2-7, so the J call may be wrong. This CDR3 contains 15 residues. The germline V gene has CDR1 MGHRA and CDR2 YSYEKL. CDR3 nucleotide sequence: TGCGCCAGCAGCCATAATAGCGGGAGCGGCTACGAGCAGTACTTC. Its protein product is CASSHNSGSGYEQYF.

CDR3 protein: CSARSGLTNTGELFF. For the CDR3, the DNA is TGCAGTGCTAGATCGGGACTAACGAACACCGGGGAGCTGTTTTTT. The chain has TRBV20-1 and TRBJ2-2, with 7 bases lining up with TRBD2. CDR1 DFQATT and CDR2 SNEGSKA come from the germline V gene (reference sequence). The CDR3 consists of 15 residues. The V and J ends lost 2 bases and 0 bases, in that order; junction bases with no gene match: 3.

The rearrangement uses TRBV29-1 and TRBJ2-3, with unresolved D. V dropped 5 bases and J dropped 3 bases, with 12 bases sitting between them. There are 13 residues in the CDR3. Per the germline V gene, CDR1 is SQVTM and CDR2 is ANQGSEA. CDR3 loop: CSVRLITTDTQYF. DNA for the CDR3: TGCAGCGTTCGACTGATAACGACAGATACGCAGTATTTT.

The chain is built from TRBV4-1 and TRBJ2-2, with D tentatively TRBD1 (6 bases). The V end was cut by 5 bases, the J end by 2 bases, with 15 bases between. This CDR3 spans 16 amino acids. Germline V lookup: CDR1 MGHRA, CDR2 YSYEKL. The chain's CDR3 is CASSSFRGKNTGELFF. The CDR3 region has the DNA TGCGCCAGCAGCTCCTTCAGGGGAAAAAACACCGGGGAGCTGTTTTTT.

This clonotype was counted ten times or more. This sequence joins TRBV20-1 and TRBJ2-7; D might be TRBD2 (5 bases). Trimming left V 1 base short and J 1 base short, with 14 bases between. This CDR3 comprises 15 residues. In germline, CDR1 is DFQATT, CDR2 SNEGSKA (reference sequence). CDR3 sequence reads: CSARGLADSSYEQYF. The CDR3 region has the DNA TGCAGTGCTAGAGGTCTCGCGGACTCGTCCTACGAGCAGTACTTC.

This clonotype appeared a few times. The rearrangement links TRBV5-5 to TRBJ1-5, with 9 nucleotides matching TRBD1. Germline V gene lookup returns CDR1 SGHKS and CDR2 YYEKEE (reference sequence). The CDR3 spans 19 residues. V shed 3 bases, J shed 5 bases, and the junction held 18 bases outside the gene matches. The DNA of the CDR3 is TGTGCCAGCAGCTCCGATGGAGCTCCGGGACAGGGATTTCATCAGCCCCAGCATTTT. Amino acid sequence: CASSSDGAPGQGFHQPQHF.

This clonotype has a handful of counts. The CDR3 reads CASSLLSTAAKNIQYF. The CDR3 bases are TGTGCCAGCAGTTTACTTAGTACGGCAGCCAAAAACATTCAGTACTTC. The rearrangement joins TRBV28 to TRBJ2-4; D gene ambiguous. Trimming shortened V by 2 bases and J by 0 bases, and 11 bases separated the two germline ends. From germline, CDR1 is MDHEN and CDR2 SYDVKM. The CDR3 loop spans 16 amino acids.

In regard to this clonotype: At one boundary the junction diverges from the germline segment, which might be a read error. V is TRBV4-2 and J is TRBJ2-1; unclear D gene. Germline CDR1 and CDR2: LGHNA and YNFKEQ. The CDR3 consists of 11 residues. This CDR3 is CVSSQDLEQFF. CDR3 in DNA: TGTGTCAGCAGCCAAGATTTAGAGCAGTTCTTC.

The V gene is TRBV10-3, the J gene TRBJ2-7, with D hard to call. Germline CDR1 reads ENHRY; CDR2 reads SYGVKD. V was pared by 5 bases and J by 7 bases, with 12 bases between. This CDR3 is built from 12 residues. Written as DNA, the CDR3 is TGTGCCATCAGTCGCGGCGTCCGTGAGCAGTACTTC. Amino acid sequence: CAISRGVREQYF.

The genes are TRBV6-5 and TRBJ2-3; tentative D call: TRBD1 (5 bases). In germline, CDR1 is MNHEY, CDR2 SVGAGI. Trimming stripped 0 bases from V and 5 bases from J, with 12 bases between. This CDR3 has 15 residues. The CDR3 sequence: CASSYSGAVVDTQYF. The CDR3 nucleotides read TGTGCCAGCAGTTACTCAGGGGCAGTGGTAGATACGCAGTATTTT.

This clonotype was seen many times. The rearrangement joins TRBV6-5 to TRBJ2-1; D call uncertain. Trimming shortened V by 2 bases and J by 4 bases, and 6 bases separated the two germline ends. The CDR3 contains 13 residues. CDR1 and CDR2 from the germline V gene are MNHEY and SVGAGI. CDR3 sequence reads: CASSYAAYNEQFF. CDR3 sequence (DNA): TGTGCCAGCAGTTACGCGGCTTACAATGAGCAGTTCTTC.

V gene TRBV7-9 combines with J gene TRBJ1-5; perhaps TRBD1 as D (5 bases). V lost 5 bases and J lost 7, with 15 bases in between. Germline lookup yields CDR1 SEHNR and CDR2 FQNEAQ (reference sequence). The CDR3 extends over 14 amino acids. The CDR3 reads CASSGEGRSQPQHF. The DNA for the CDR3 is TGTGCCAGCAGCGGCGAGGGGAGAAGCCAGCCCCAGCATTTT.

A few counts support this clonotype. The V call is TRBV13, the J call TRBJ2-7; 7 bases match TRBD1. Germline loops: CDR1 PRHDT, CDR2 FYEKMQ (reference sequence). This CDR3 spans 13 amino acids. V lost 9 bases, J lost 0 bases, and 5 bases stayed unmatched. CDR3 nucleotide sequence: TGTGCCAGACGACAGGGATTCTCCTACGAGCAGTACTTC. It specifies CARRQGFSYEQYF.

A few counts support this clonotype. The gene calls are TRBV4-2 and TRBJ1-5; possible D gene TRBD1, 5 bases. The V end lost 4 bases, the J end lost 7 bases, and 20 bases lay between the germline ends. From germline, CDR1 is LGHNA and CDR2 YNFKEQ. This CDR3 has 16 residues. The CDR3 loop is CASSPRVREVGQPQHF. The CDR3 bases are TGTGCCAGCAGCCCCAGGGTTAGGGAGGTAGGGCAGCCCCAGCATTTT.

This clonotype showed up just a few times. J is TRBJ2-1 and V is TRBV4-1; possible D gene TRBD2, 6 bases. The CDR3 spans 13 residues. Germline V lookup: CDR1 MGHRA, CDR2 YSYEKL. The V and J ends lost 6 bases and 6 bases respectively, with 12 bases between them. The CDR3, as DNA: TGCGCCAGCAGTGGAGCGGGCGTCAATGAGCAGTTCTTC. Residues: CASSGAGVNEQFF.